The 15 T cell receptor beta chains in this list originate from one sample, sequenced in a study of blood T cell repertoires in COVID-19 (TCRdb year 2020). The library relied on the immunoSEQ multiplex PCR assay. TCRdb stores this immuneACCESS table with in-frame sequences only. Part of the clones is absent; in the studies checked, under half of the shortfall reflects unresolved V genes, and no reason is known for the rest. The sample table holds approximately 89,000 clones, of which 75% to 85% were seen once. Roughly 19% of the sample belongs to the ten largest clones. Sequencing was done on a sample of peripheral blood. The receptor set was obtained from a human donor in a cohort sampled during active COVID-19.

The rearrangement uses TRBV5-1 and TRBJ2-7; tentatively, D is TRBD1 (6 bases). The V gene's germline CDR1 is SGHRS and CDR2 YFSETQ. The V and J ends lost 1 base and 6 bases respectively, with 11 bases between them. The CDR3 loop spans 13 amino acids. The CDR3 bases are TGCGCCAGCAGCTTGACAGGGACGGGCGAGCAGTACTTC. It is translated as CASSLTGTGEQYF.

This chain connects TRBV28 to TRBJ2-7; D possibly corresponds to TRBD1 (5 bases). Trimming cost V 5 bases and J 6 bases, with 14 bases left between them. The CDR3 extends over 13 amino acids. Germline V gene lookup returns CDR1 MDHEN and CDR2 SYDVKM. CDR3 bases: TGTGCCAGCAGTCAAGGGCAGGGCGGCGAGCAGTACTTC. The encoded protein is CASSQGQGGEQYF.

This chain links TRBV3-1 (or the pseudogene TRBV3-2) with TRBJ2-7; D might be TRBD2 (6 bases). Per the germline V gene, CDR1 is LGHDT and CDR2 is YNNKEL (reference sequence). The ends were cut back, 0 bases at V and 6 bases at J, with 9 bases in the middle. The CDR3 spans 13 residues. In nucleotides, the CDR3 is TGTGCCAGCAGCCAAGATGGAGGGACCGAGCAGTACTTC. Its protein is CASSQDGGTEQYF.

This clone was observed a single time. This sequence joins TRBV2 and TRBJ2-7; 8 bases match TRBD2. CDR3 length: 13 amino acids. Germline lookup yields CDR1 SNHLY and CDR2 FYNNEI. After removal of 8 bases from V and 6 bases from J, the junction contained 9 bases not matched to a gene. DNA for the CDR3: TGTGCCAGCTCTCGGGAGGGGTACTTCGAGCAGTACTTC. Its translation: CASSREGYFEQYF.

The chain is built from TRBV11-3 and TRBJ2-1, with 8 bases aligning to TRBD1. The CDR3 is 17 residues long. The trim removed 4 bases at V and 0 bases at J, leaving 8 bases unmatched. Germline assignment: CDR1 SGHNT and CDR2 YENEEA. In nucleotides, the CDR3 is TGTGCCAGCAGCTCCAGGGGACAGGCTAGCTCCTACAATGAGCAGTTCTTC. As protein: CASSSRGQASSYNEQFF.

The chain couples TRBV11-2 to TRBJ2-7; D might be TRBD1 (7 bases). Trimming took 4 bases from V and 1 from J, leaving 8 bases between them. The CDR3 sequence is 13 residues long. CDR1 and CDR2 from the germline V gene are SGHAT and FQNNGV. This chain's CDR3 is CASSSGGSYEQYF. The DNA of the CDR3 is TGTGCCAGCAGCTCAGGGGGGTCCTACGAGCAGTACTTC.

For this clone: The junction does not match germline at one end; this may be a read error. The CDR3 sequence is CASNEAGGLVGELFF. CDR3 sequence (DNA): TGTGCCAGCAATGAAGCGGGAGGGCTGGTCGGGGAGCTGTTTTTT. The chain is built from TRBV2 and TRBJ2-2; 10 bases line up with TRBD2. Germline loops: CDR1 SNHLY, CDR2 FYNNEI. The length of the CDR3 is 15 residues.

The CDR3 loop is CASSLDSQGPGRTEAFF. CDR3 DNA sequence: TGCGCCAGCAGCTTGGATTCCCAGGGCCCGGGTCGGACTGAAGCTTTCTTT. This chain uses TRBV5-1 with TRBJ1-1; D may be TRBD1 (5 bases). Trimming removed 0 bases at V and 5 bases at J, with 20 bases between. The germline V gene encodes CDR1 SGHRS and CDR2 YFSETQ. This CDR3 is built from 17 residues.

The V gene is TRBV2, the J gene TRBJ2-3, with D possibly TRBD2 on 5 matching bases. CDR1 is SNHLY, CDR2 FYNNEI, per germline. The CDR3 has 15 amino acids. V lost 6 bases to trimming and J lost 0 bases, with 13 bases between them. The CDR3 is CASRGWRLSTDTQYF. Here the CDR3 DNA reads TGTGCCAGCAGGGGGTGGAGGCTCAGCACAGATACGCAGTATTTT.

The chain joins TRBV28 to TRBJ1-2, with 8 bases lining up with TRBD1. V lost 4 bases to trimming and J lost 6 bases; unmatched junction nucleotides: 10. Per germline, CDR1 MDHEN and CDR2 SYDVKM. The CDR3 spans 15 residues. The CDR3 DNA reads as TGTGCCAGCAGTTATACCACAGGGGGAGTTGATGGCTACACCTTC. Translated, it gives CASSYTTGGVDGYTF.

This clone was seen a single time. V is TRBV19 and J is TRBJ1-5, with D possibly being TRBD1 (5 bases). The CDR3 totals 15 residues. Trimming took 7 bases from V and 10 from J, leaving 23 bases between them. Germline CDR1 reads LNHDA; CDR2 reads SQIVND (reference sequence). The CDR3 protein is CASKVWGEPRRPQHF. The DNA of the CDR3 is TGTGCCAGTAAGGTCTGGGGGGAGCCCCGCCGTCCCCAGCATTTT.

The chain carries TRBV19 and TRBJ2-7, with D hard to call. Per germline, CDR1 LNHDA and CDR2 SQIVND (reference sequence). V lost 7 bases and J lost 4, with 23 bases in between. The CDR3 loop spans 16 amino acids. For the CDR3, the DNA is TGTGCCAGTAAGCGATCGATCGATTCCACGACTTACGAGCAGTACTTC. It yields the protein CASKRSIDSTTYEQYF.

This chain connects TRBV25-1 to TRBJ1-4; D is possibly TRBD1 (5 bases). Trimming left V 2 bases short and J 8 bases short, with 12 bases between. This CDR3 contains 14 residues. Germline assignment: CDR1 MGHDK and CDR2 SYGVNS. The CDR3 DNA follows: TGTGCCAGCAGTGAAGGAGGGGTTGGAGAAAAACTGTTTTTT. Its protein is CASSEGGVGEKLFF.

This rearrangement joins TRBV7-8 to TRBJ2-3; 7 nucleotides agree with TRBD1. The trim removed 10 bases at V and 2 bases at J, leaving 15 bases unmatched. Germline V CDR1 and CDR2: SGHVS, FQNEAQ. The CDR3 is made up of 16 amino acids. CDR3 bases: TGTGCCACCCTCCCCCCGGGGACAGCCACCACAGATACGCAGTATTTT. Amino acids: CATLPPGTATTDTQYF.

The genes are TRBV12-3 or TRBV12-4 and TRBJ1-1; D is ambiguous. The V gene lost 3 bases and the J gene lost 5 bases, with 10 bases spanning the gap. The CDR3 extends over 13 amino acids. CDR3 amino acids: CASSFRVGTEAFF. In nucleotides, the CDR3 is TGTGCCAGCAGTTTCCGAGTTGGTACTGAAGCTTTCTTT.